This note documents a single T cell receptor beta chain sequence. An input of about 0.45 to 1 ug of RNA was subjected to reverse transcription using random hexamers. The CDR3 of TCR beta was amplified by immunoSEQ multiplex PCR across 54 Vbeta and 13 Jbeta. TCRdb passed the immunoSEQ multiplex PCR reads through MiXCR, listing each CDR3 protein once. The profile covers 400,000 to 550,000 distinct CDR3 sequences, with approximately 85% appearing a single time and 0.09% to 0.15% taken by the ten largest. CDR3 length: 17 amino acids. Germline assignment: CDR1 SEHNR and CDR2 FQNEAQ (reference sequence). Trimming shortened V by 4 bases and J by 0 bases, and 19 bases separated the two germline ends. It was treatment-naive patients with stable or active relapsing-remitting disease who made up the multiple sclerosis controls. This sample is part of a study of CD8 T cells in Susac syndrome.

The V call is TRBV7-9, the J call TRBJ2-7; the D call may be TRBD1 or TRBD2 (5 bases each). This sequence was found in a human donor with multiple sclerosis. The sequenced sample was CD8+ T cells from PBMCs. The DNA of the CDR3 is TGTGCCAGCAGCTCCCCCCCCGGGGCGGGCAGCTCCTACGAGCAGTACTTC. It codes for CASSSPPGAGSSYEQYF.